These 14 T cell receptor beta chains were all obtained from the same sample, sequenced in a study of blood T cell repertoires in COVID-19. The repertoire was sequenced with immunoSEQ multiplex PCR; TCRdb's copy has only in-frame clones and lacks some. The sample has fewer than 300,000 clones; approximately 86% are singletons. Sequencing was performed on peripheral blood. These receptors originate from a woman aged 18-30 years with acute or convalescent COVID-19.

V is TRBV7-9 and J is TRBJ1-5; unclear D gene. CDR1 and CDR2 from the germline V gene are SEHNR and FQNEAQ (reference sequence). The V end was cut by 4 bases, the J end by 4 bases, with 5 bases between. The CDR3 has 12 amino acids. The CDR3 reads CASSSQNQPQHF. The CDR3 DNA is TGTGCCAGCAGCTCCCAAAATCAGCCCCAGCATTTT.

This chain joins TRBV3-1 (or the pseudogene TRBV3-2) and TRBJ2-2, with 8 bases identical to TRBD2. With 3 bases clipped from V and 4 bases from J, the junction kept 4 bases outside the gene matches. The CDR3 runs 15 residues. From germline, CDR1 is LGHDT and CDR2 YNNKEL (reference sequence). CDR3 loop: CASSQAGGTTGELFF. The DNA of the CDR3 is TGTGCCAGCAGCCAGGCGGGAGGCACCACCGGGGAGCTGTTTTTT.

V usage is TRBV28 and J usage is TRBJ2-7; 7 nucleotides line up with TRBD1. V lost 3 bases to trimming and J lost 2 bases; unmatched junction nucleotides: 1. CDR3 size: 13 residues. Germline values: CDR1 MDHEN, CDR2 SYDVKM. The CDR3: CASSFQGAYEQYF. In DNA, the CDR3 is TGTGCCAGCAGTTTTCAGGGGGCCTACGAGCAGTACTTC.

The chain has TRBV3-1 (or the pseudogene TRBV3-2) and TRBJ2-5, with TRBD2 matching 7 bases. The ends lost 1 base at V and 5 bases at J; junction bases unmatched: 4. Germline V gene data show CDR1 as LGHDT and CDR2 as YNNKEL (reference sequence). There are 14 residues in the CDR3. The CDR3 loop is CASSQGLAVETQYF. CDR3 DNA sequence: TGTGCCAGCAGCCAAGGGCTAGCGGTGGAGACCCAGTACTTC.

A few counts support this clone. The CDR3 loop reads CSASSGGPRSPLHF. CDR3 bases: TGCAGTGCTAGTTCCGGGGGGCCTCGGTCACCCCTCCACTTT. The rearrangement uses TRBV20-1 and TRBJ1-6, with D possibly being TRBD1 (6 bases). The germline V and J ends were trimmed by 3 bases and 10 bases, with 16 bases remaining between them. Germline V gene lookup returns CDR1 DFQATT and CDR2 SNEGSKA (reference sequence). This CDR3 spans 14 amino acids.

The chain carries TRBV10-3 and TRBJ2-7; TRBD2 matches 10 bases. J lost 3 bases, V lost 6 bases, and 8 bases had no gene match. The germline V gene has CDR1 ENHRY and CDR2 SYGVKD. The CDR3 totals 15 residues. This CDR3 reads CAIRAGGPISYEQYF. Written as DNA, the CDR3 is TGTGCCATCAGAGCGGGAGGGCCAATTAGCTACGAGCAGTACTTC.

In this sample, this clone turned up once. The chain is built from TRBV3-1 (or the pseudogene TRBV3-2) and TRBJ2-7; no clear D gene. V lost 3 bases and J 4 bases, leaving 10 bases between the germline ends. The CDR3 has 13 residues. In germline, CDR1 is LGHDT, CDR2 YNNKEL (reference sequence). The CDR3 coding sequence is TGTGCCAGCAGCCAGGATAACGGGTACGAGCAGTACTTC. Amino acids: CASSQDNGYEQYF.

The CDR3 DNA reads TGTGCCAGCAGTCCGGGACTAGCGGGAGTGGTGGGAAATGAGCAGTTCTTC. The encoded protein is CASSPGLAGVVGNEQFF. The chain joins TRBV6-6 to TRBJ2-1; 14 nucleotides match TRBD2. The CDR3 totals 17 residues. V dropped 5 bases and J dropped 7; count of bases not matched to a gene: 10. From germline, CDR1 is MNHNY and CDR2 SVGAGI (reference sequence).

The V call is TRBV7-3, the J call TRBJ1-2; D remains unclear. There are 15 residues in the CDR3. The germline V and J ends were trimmed by 1 base and 5 bases, with 14 bases remaining between them. Germline assignment: CDR1 SGHTA and CDR2 FQGTGA. The CDR3 spells CASSLSGYGVYGYTF. CDR3 sequence (DNA): TGTGCCAGCAGCTTAAGTGGGTACGGGGTTTATGGCTACACCTTC. Using reference TRBV7-3 and TRBJ1-2 for the parts outside the CDR3, the full variable domain is GAGVSQTPSNKVTEKGKYVELRCDPISGHTALYWYRQSLGQGPEFLIYFQGTGAADDSGLPNDRFFAVRPEGSVSTLKIQRTERGDSAVYLCASSLSGYGVYGYTFGSGTRLTVV.

The count of this clone is one. V and J are TRBV12-2 and TRBJ1-6; the D call of TRBD1 is as the table states it, not checked on the DNA. TRBV12-2 is a recognized pseudogene. The CDR3 has 17 amino acids. In nucleotides, the CDR3 is TGTGCAAGTCGCTCCATGTTACAGGGGATTTATAATTCACCCCTCCACTTT. Translated, it gives CASRSMLQGIYNSPLHF.

The V call is TRBV18, the J call TRBJ2-1; tentatively, D is TRBD2 (7 bases). The CDR3 has 13 amino acids. The germline V and J ends were trimmed by 3 bases and 12 bases, with 15 bases remaining between them. Germline V CDR1 and CDR2: KGHSH, LQKENI. The CDR3 DNA follows: TGTGCCAGCTCACCTCTGGCGGGGGCTAGGCAGTTCTTC. Residues: CASSPLAGARQFF. Variable domain in full (rest from reference TRBV18 and TRBJ2-1): NAGVMQNPRHLVRRRGQEARLRCSPMKGHSHVYWYRQLPEEGLKFMVYLQKENIIDESGMPKERFSAEFPKEGPSILRIQQVVRGDSAAYFCASSPLAGARQFFGPGTRLTVL.

This chain links TRBV7-2 with TRBJ2-7; TRBD2 matches 15 bases. Trimming removed 0 bases from V and 4 bases from J; junction bases left unmatched: 1. CDR3 length: 16 amino acids. Germline V CDR1 and CDR2: SGHTA, FQGNSA. CDR3 protein: CASSLAGLAGGYEQYF. Written as DNA, the CDR3 is TGTGCCAGCAGCTTAGCAGGACTAGCGGGAGGGTACGAGCAGTACTTC.

Only a few counts were recorded for this clone. The V and J genes are TRBV13 and TRBJ2-5, with D perhaps matching TRBD2 (6 bases). The germline V and J ends were trimmed by 7 bases and 2 bases, with 17 bases remaining between them. This CDR3 is 15 amino acids long. Germline CDR1 PRHDT, CDR2 FYEKMQ (reference sequence). The CDR3 sequence is CASNRRVAGQETQYF. CDR3 DNA sequence: TGTGCCAGCAACAGACGAGTGGCGGGACAAGAGACCCAGTACTTC.

The chain combines TRBV21-1 with TRBJ2-1; TRBD2 is taken as the D call from the table, unchecked against the DNA. TRBV21-1 is designated a pseudogene. This CDR3 comprises 20 residues. The CDR3 DNA follows: TGTGCCAGCAGCAAACGTCCAGCGGGAGGAATGTCCCAAACCTACAATGAGCAGTTCTTC. The encoded protein is CASSKRPAGGMSQTYNEQFF.